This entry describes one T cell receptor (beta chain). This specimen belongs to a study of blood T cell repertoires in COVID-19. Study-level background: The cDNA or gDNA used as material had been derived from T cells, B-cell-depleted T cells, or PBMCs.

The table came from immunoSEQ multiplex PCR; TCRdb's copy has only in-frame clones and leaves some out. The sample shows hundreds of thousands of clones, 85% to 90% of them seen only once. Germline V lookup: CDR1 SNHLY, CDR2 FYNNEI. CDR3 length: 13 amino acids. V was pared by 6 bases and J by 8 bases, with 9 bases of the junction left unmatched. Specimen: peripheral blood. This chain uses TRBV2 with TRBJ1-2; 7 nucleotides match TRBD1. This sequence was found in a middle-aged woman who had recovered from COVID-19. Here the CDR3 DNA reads TGTGCCAGCAGCACCACAGGGGCCCGGGGCTACACCTTC. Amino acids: CASSTTGARGYTF.